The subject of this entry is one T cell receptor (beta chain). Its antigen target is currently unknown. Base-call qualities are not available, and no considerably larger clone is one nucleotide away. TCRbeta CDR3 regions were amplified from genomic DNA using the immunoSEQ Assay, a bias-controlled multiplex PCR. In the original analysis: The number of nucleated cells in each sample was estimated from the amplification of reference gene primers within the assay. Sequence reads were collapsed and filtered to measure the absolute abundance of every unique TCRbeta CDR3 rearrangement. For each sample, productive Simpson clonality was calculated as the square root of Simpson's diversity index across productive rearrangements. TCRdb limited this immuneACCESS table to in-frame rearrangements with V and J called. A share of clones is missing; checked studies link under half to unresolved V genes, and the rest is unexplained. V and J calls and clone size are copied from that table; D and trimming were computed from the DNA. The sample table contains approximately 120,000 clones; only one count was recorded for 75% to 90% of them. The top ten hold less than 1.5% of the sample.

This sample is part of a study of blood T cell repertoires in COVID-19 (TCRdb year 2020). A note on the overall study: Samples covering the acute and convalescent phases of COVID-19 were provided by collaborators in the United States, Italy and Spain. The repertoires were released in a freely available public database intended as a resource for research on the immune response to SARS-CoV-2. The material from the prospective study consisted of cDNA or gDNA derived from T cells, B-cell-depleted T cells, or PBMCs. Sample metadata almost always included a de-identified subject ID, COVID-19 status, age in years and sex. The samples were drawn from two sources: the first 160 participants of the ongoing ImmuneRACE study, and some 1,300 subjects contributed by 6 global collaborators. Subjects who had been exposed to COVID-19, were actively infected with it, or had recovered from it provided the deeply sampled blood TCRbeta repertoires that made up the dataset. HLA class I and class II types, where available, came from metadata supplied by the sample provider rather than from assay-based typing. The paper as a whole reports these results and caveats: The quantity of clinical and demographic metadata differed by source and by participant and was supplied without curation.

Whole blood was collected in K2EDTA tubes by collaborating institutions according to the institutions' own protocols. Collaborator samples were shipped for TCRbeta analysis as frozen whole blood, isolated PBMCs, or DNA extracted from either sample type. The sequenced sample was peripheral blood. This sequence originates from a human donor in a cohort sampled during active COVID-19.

The DNA sequence reads TGCGCCAGCAGCGGGGGACTAGCGGGGCAAGAGACCCAGTACTTC. Translated, this gives CASSGGLAGQETQYF. Recombination linked TRBV5-1 to TRBJ2-5; the junction holds 13 bases that match TRBD2. Here V drops 4 bases and J drops 2 bases, and the junction holds 2 bases not matched to any gene. Per the germline V gene, SGHRS is the CDR1 and YFSETQ is the CDR2. Inclusive of the bounding cysteine and phenylalanine, the CDR3 is 15 residues long. The DNA shown is the 45-base CDR3, in frame from base 1.